This T cell receptor (beta chain) was found in a study of blood T cells in healthy people across ages. V dropped 3 bases and J dropped 11 bases, with 22 bases sitting between them. CDR1 ENHRY and CDR2 SYGVKD come from the germline V gene. CDR3 length: 15 amino acids. A minimum of 5 micrograms of total RNA was extracted per sample. Using a J-beta primer mix together with a sample-barcoded 5' primer, a second PCR was run for roughly 7 to 11 cycles. Each cDNA molecule carried a tag from a template-switch adaptor that contained 12 random nucleotides. Each CDR3 protein gets one entry after TCRdb re-called the 5' RACE reads with MiXCR. In the table there are 2 million or so distinct CDR3 sequences, around 50% of which are singletons. About this clonotype itself: Its cognate antigen is unknown.

Points from the study as a whole: The CMV status of each donor remained undetermined, and this could have confounded shifts in expanded clonotypes.

The clonotype was recovered from a woman in her forties in good health. Sequenced: blood. The chain employs TRBV10-3 and TRBJ2-5; a weak D match, TRBD2 (6 bases). CDR3 region: CAISDNSGLYNEQYF. DNA for the CDR3: TGTGCCATCAGTGACAATAGCGGCCTCTACAATGAGCAGTACTTC.